This TCR beta chain stems from a study of metastatic and nonmetastatic thyroid tumors (dated by TCRdb to 2020 to 2021). Broadly, across the study: Repertoires from peripheral blood and from tumor or nodule tissue samples of malignant and benign thyroid patients were compared. Findings and caveats that apply to the study as a whole: In both blood and tumor samples, TCR beta diversity was reported to be significantly higher in malignant tumors than in benign nodules.

None of the patients had been given any treatment before thyroid surgery. The study retrospectively analysed patient clinical samples collected from about 2012 to 2019 using T-cell receptor beta sequencing. As concerns this clone: Its antigen target is currently unknown. Base qualities are not at hand, and no much larger clone is one base apart.

CDR1 MDHEN and CDR2 SYDVKM were looked up in the germline V gene. The CDR3, from cysteine to phenylalanine, totals 14 residues. CDR3 DNA is the only sequence kept; it has 42 bases, read in frame from the first base. For this chain, trimming is 6 bases at the V end and 5 bases at the J end, and the number of junction bases without a gene match is 8. The receptor library was made with PCR. The reads were generated on an Illumina HiSeq 4000. High-throughput sequencing was used to profile the CDR3 region of the TCR beta-chain in every patient. In the original analysis: Drawing on CDR3 differences between clinicopathological groups, the researchers built a classifier meant to tell apart patients with distant-metastatic papillary thyroid cancer. The Shannon index was used to assess repertoire diversity, and the Morisita-Horn index was used to assess tumor-blood repertoire similarity. TCRdb passed the public sequencing reads through fastp at Q25 and MiXCR, retaining productive beta sequences. It is TCRdb's table, rather than the study itself, that gives the V and J calls and clone size. A total of just over 30,000 clones appear in this sample, roughly a fifth of them only once. The ten top clones hold 20% to 25% of the sample.

This chain is built from TRBV28 and TRBJ1-2, with 8 junctional bases fitting TRBD1. Sequenced input: blood. The TCR originated in a female donor with papillary thyroid cancer or a benign thyroid nodule (not recorded which). Some clones in this sample may be carry-over from other donors' samples. The sequenced DNA: TGTGCCAGCAGCGAACGACAGGGGTGGTATGGCTACACCTTC. It codes for CASSERQGWYGYTF.